This TCR beta chain was sequenced in a study of shared clonotypes between healthy human individuals (dated by TCRdb to about 2020). Describing the broader study: Two women and a few men aged 18 to 49 years were included in the cohort. Between about 0.8 and 9 billion PBMCs per donor were obtained by leukapheresis. Per donor, three plates each were used for CD4 naive and CD4 memory, two for CD8 naive, and one for CD8 memory. Blood TCR repertoires of about five healthy adults were deeply sequenced to estimate repertoire size and the extent of clonotype sharing between individuals. Libraries were prepared and TCR repertoires were sequenced by different laboratories using diverse techniques, in order to increase sequencing depth and limit assay-specific biases.

CDR1 and CDR2 (LNHNV, YYDKDF) derive from the germline V gene (reference sequence). The cysteine opens and the phenylalanine closes a CDR3 of 13 amino acids. Only the CDR3 DNA is retained, 39 bases long and in frame from the first base. V is pared back by 0 bases and J by 8 bases, with 10 bases lying between the germline termini. Here is what the overall study found, with its caveats: Estimated clonotype richness was generally larger for naive than for memory subsets. Even with the large sequencing depth, rarefaction of the sorted-subset datasets indicated that sequencing was incomplete. About 5% of naive CD4, 3.5% of naive CD8, 2% to 2.5% of memory CD4, and approximately 0.39% of memory CD8 clonotypes were shared across a handful of donors. Pairwise subsampling led to the expectation that sequencing depth would affect the degree of clonotype sharing among donors. Compared with non-shared clonotypes, the clonotypes found in all four sorted-subset donors had higher generation probabilities. The genetic and exposure-history diversity represented was limited by the small number of donors. Sampling was restricted to blood, and TCR repertoires in tissue are likely to differ from TCR repertoires in blood.

Using the deep immunoSEQ assay, TCR CDR3 regions were amplified from genomic DNA by multiplex PCR. Genomic DNA extracted from each cell subset was distributed evenly over all wells of several immunoSEQ 96-well plates, and each plate served as one replicate. For sorted subsets, each replicate PCR was loaded with 200 to 250 ng genomic DNA, equivalent to 32,000 or so T cell genomes. Purified libraries were quantified with a Qubit 3.0 fluorometer, sized on a Bioanalyzer 2100, and re-quantified with the KAPA Library Quantification kit. Every immunoSEQ 96-well plate was sequenced on a dedicated single-read 150-cycle Illumina NextSeq 550 flow cell. Processing in the source paper ran as follows. Because the immunoSEQ output held only junctional sequences and lacked quality scores, the filtering could not match the filtering applied to full-length reads. Sequences were annotated with PyIR, a Python wrapper for IgBLAST v1.9, and V/J genes and CDR3 were assigned using IMGT germline references. Reads were removed for weak V/J assignments (E-value above 1e-6), missing CDR3, stop codons, out-of-frame junctions, or ambiguous translated residues. V3J clonotypes were defined by identical inferred V gene, J gene, and CDR3 amino acid sequence. Percentage overlap between repertoires was computed as shared unique clonotypes divided by the size of the smaller repertoire. Three approaches were used to assess repertoire richness: RTK rarefaction, the Chao1 estimator, and Recon v2.1 estimates of unobserved clonotypes. Generation probabilities were computed with OLGA for all TCRbeta clonotypes obtained by the gDNA method from a handful of donors. TCRdb's version of the immuneACCESS table is confined to in-frame rearrangements and falls short of the full clone set. An unresolved V gene accounts for under half of the shortfall where checked; the remainder is of unknown origin. V and J calls and clone size are as listed in that table; D and trimming were resolved from the DNA. The sample records some 2.3 million clones, approximately 95% of which are singletons. Under 0.45% of the sample lies in the top ten.

The donors were healthy, HIV-negative adults with no recently reported acute infections or vaccinations. Every donor was a Caucasian adult residing in Nashville, Tennessee, USA. CD4+ T cells were enriched by magnetic negative selection, after which naive cells were positively selected on CD45RA and the negative fraction was taken as the memory subset. Blood was obtained by leukapheresis, after which PBMCs were separated by Ficoll-Histopaque density gradient centrifugation and cryopreserved in liquid nitrogen vapor phase. Analytical flow cytometry was used to check the purity and quantity of every magnetically sorted T cell population. From each sorted fraction, genomic DNA was isolated and quantified by UV absorbance on a Nanodrop 2000c. Notes on this clone: It has no known antigen specificity. Per-base qualities were not stored, and no clone one base away is much larger. Other DNA sequences in this sample translate to the same CDR3.

The chain is made from TRBV15 and TRBJ1-1, with no confident D gene call. The source material was naive CD4+ T cells from PBMCs. Taken with the paper, the label for cell subset or site translates to: CD45RA+ positively selected. The sequence was obtained from a young man in good health. Some clones in this sample may be carry-over from other donors' samples. The CDR3 region reads CATSRDLDGEAFF. The nucleotide sequence reads TGTGCCACCAGCAGAGATTTGGACGGGGAAGCTTTCTTT.